Listed below are T cell receptor beta chains from one sample, sequenced in a study of blood T cell repertoires in COVID-19. TCRdb's table, derived via immunoSEQ multiplex PCR, lists solely in-frame clones and lacks some. Among about 190,000 clones listed, 80% to 90% were seen once. Sequencing was carried out using peripheral blood. The receptor source for this set is a human donor in a cohort sampled during active COVID-19. The CDR3 runs from the conserved cysteine through the conserved F or W. A D gene is named only where the DNA matches it firmly. The listing skips clone size in some rows; elsewhere it reads once, few, many or a size class.

V,size,D,length,J,CDR3,DNA
TRBV6-4,-,-,14,TRBJ2-2,CASREFFGTGELFF,TGTGCCAGCAGAGAATTTTTCGGCACCGGGGAGCTGTTTTTT
TRBV10-3,-,TRBD1,13,TRBJ1-1,CAARDSQYTEAFF,TGTGCCGCCCGGGACAGCCAATACACTGAAGCTTTCTTT
TRBV14,-,TRBD1,14,TRBJ1-2,CASSQEMTGYGYTF,TGTGCCAGCAGCCAAGAAATGACAGGGTATGGCTACACCTTC
TRBV3-1/TRBV3-2,-,-,16,TRBJ2-5,CASSQDSSQGQETQYF,TGTGCCAGCAGCCAAGATTCCAGCCAGGGCCAAGAGACCCAGTACTTC
TRBV9,-,-,14,TRBJ1-2,CASSVGGARGGYTF,TGTGCCAGCAGCGTAGGCGGGGCGCGGGGTGGCTACACCTTC
TRBV24-1,-,-,12,TRBJ2-2,CATEFGDGELFF,TGTGCCACCGAGTTTGGTGACGGGGAGCTGTTTTTT
TRBV3-1/TRBV3-2,-,TRBD2,17,TRBJ2-3,CASSPSWLAGEKDTQYF,TGTGCCAGCAGCCCCTCTTGGTTAGCGGGAGAGAAAGATACGCAGTATTTT
TRBV29-1,-,-,11,TRBJ2-1,CSVAVYNEQFF,TGCAGCGTTGCGGTTTACAATGAGCAGTTCTTC
TRBV5-1,-,-,13,TRBJ1-5,CASSLGLNQPQHF,TGCGCCAGCAGCTTGGGGCTCAATCAGCCCCAGCATTTT
TRBV2,-,-,13,TRBJ1-1,CASTSDMNTEAFF,TGTGCCAGCACCAGCGATATGAACACTGAAGCTTTCTTT
TRBV2,-,TRBD1,15,TRBJ1-1,CASSARTGQNTEAFF,TGTGCCAGCAGTGCCCGGACAGGGCAGAACACTGAAGCTTTCTTT
TRBV10-3,once,TRBD1,13,TRBJ2-5,CAIRGQEPGTQYF,TGTGCCATCAGAGGACAGGAACCCGGGACCCAGTACTTC
TRBV9,-,-,15,TRBJ2-4,CASSAGSGGKNIQYF,TGTGCCAGCAGCGCGGGGTCTGGAGGCAAAAACATTCAGTACTTC
TRBV7-9,-,-,15,TRBJ1-4,CASSSPGGTNEKLFF,TGTGCCAGCAGCTCTCCGGGGGGGACTAATGAAAAACTGTTTTTT
TRBV5-1,-,TRBD1,18,TRBJ2-2,CASSTTGVGQGSTGELFF,TGCGCCAGCAGCACCACGGGAGTAGGACAGGGGTCGACCGGGGAGCTGTTTTTT
TRBV6-5,-,-,15,TRBJ1-2,CAVTRGGTIAYGYTF,TGTGCCGTTACGAGGGGGGGTACGATTGCCTATGGCTACACCTTC
TRBV28,-,-,12,TRBJ1-2,CASSSGLYGYTF,TGTGCCAGCAGTTCAGGACTCTATGGCTACACCTTC
TRBV29-1,-,-,12,TRBJ2-1,CSVASAYNEQFF,TGCAGCGTTGCCAGCGCCTACAATGAGCAGTTCTTC
TRBV19,few,-,14,TRBJ1-2,CASSLDSPVYGYTF,TGTGCCAGCTCCCTCGACAGTCCTGTCTATGGCTACACCTTC
TRBV5-1,-,-,17,TRBJ2-1,CASSLGPGRGDNNEQFF,TGCGCCAGCAGCTTGGGCCCTGGGAGGGGGGACAACAATGAGCAGTTCTTC
TRBV18,-,TRBD2,17,TRBJ2-1,CASSHSRVGGGYNEQFF,TGTGCCAGCTCACACTCTCGTGTCGGGGGGGGCTACAATGAGCAGTTCTTC
TRBV27,-,-,14,TRBJ2-2,CASSGDINTGELFF,TGTGCCAGCAGTGGGGACATTAACACCGGGGAGCTGTTTTTT
TRBV6-1,-,TRBD1,16,TRBJ1-5,CASSEVLAGGFQPQHF,TGTGCCAGCAGTGAGGTATTGGCAGGGGGGTTCCAGCCCCAGCATTTT
TRBV5-6,-,-,17,TRBJ2-5,CASSLVSGSDLQETQYF,TGTGCCAGCAGCTTGGTGAGTGGAAGCGATCTACAAGAGACCCAGTACTTC
TRBV7-8,-,-,14,TRBJ1-1,CASSPTIGATEAFF,TGTGCCAGCAGCCCTACCATAGGAGCCACTGAAGCTTTCTTT
TRBV4-1,-,TRBD1,17,TRBJ2-7,CASSQDLELRGLYEQYF,TGCGCCAGCAGCCAAGATCTAGAGTTAAGGGGGCTCTACGAGCAGTACTTC
TRBV28,-,-,12,TRBJ1-5,CAGAGGNQPQHF,TGTGCCGGGGCGGGAGGGAATCAGCCCCAGCATTTT
TRBV30,-,-,15,TRBJ2-4,CAWNQGSEAKNIQYF,TGTGCCTGGAATCAGGGGTCGGAGGCCAAAAACATTCAGTACTTC
TRBV29-1,-,-,11,TRBJ2-1,CSAQTADEQFF,TGCAGCGCTCAAACAGCGGATGAGCAGTTCTTC
TRBV24-1,once,-,13,TRBJ1-5,CATSPSGLGSQHF,TGTGCCACTAGTCCTTCCGGACTAGGGAGTCAGCATTTT
TRBV3-1/TRBV3-2,-,TRBD1,16,TRBJ1-1,CASSPRPGTGFSRAFF,TGTGCCAGCAGCCCCAGACCCGGGACAGGGTTTTCAAGAGCTTTCTTT
TRBV6-5,-,TRBD1,15,TRBJ1-1,CASRRPIGGLTEAFF,TGTGCCAGCAGACGTCCGATAGGGGGCCTCACTGAAGCTTTCTTT
TRBV4-1,medium-sized,-,14,TRBJ1-1,CASSHLGSNREAFF,TGCGCCAGCAGCCACCTGGGCTCCAATCGAGAAGCTTTCTTT
TRBV27,-,-,17,TRBJ1-4,CASSLVRSIGRNEKLFF,TGTGCCAGCAGTTTGGTACGGTCGATAGGGAGAAATGAAAAACTGTTTTTT
TRBV5-1,-,TRBD1,15,TRBJ1-1,CASSLLQGGNTEAFF,TGCGCCAGCAGTCTTCTACAGGGGGGAAACACTGAAGCTTTCTTT
TRBV5-1,-,TRBD2,16,TRBJ2-1,CASSLEVGRGDNEQFF,TGCGCCAGCAGCTTGGAGGTAGGGCGGGGGGACAATGAGCAGTTCTTC
TRBV6-1,-,-,13,TRBJ1-1,CASQLQQSFEAFF,TGTGCCAGCCAGTTACAGCAGAGTTTCGAAGCTTTCTTT
TRBV9,-,-,14,TRBJ1-1,CASTPDTFNTEAFF,TGTGCCAGCACTCCGGACACCTTCAACACTGAAGCTTTCTTT
TRBV2,-,TRBD1,13,TRBJ1-5,CASGGTGEQPQHF,TGTGCCAGCGGTGGGACAGGGGAACAGCCCCAGCATTTT
TRBV5-1,-,-,13,TRBJ2-5,CASSPSGQETQYF,TGCGCCAGCAGCCCCTCCGGCCAAGAGACCCAGTACTTC
TRBV15,few,-,14,TRBJ1-5,CATSRGRTNQPQHF,TGTGCCACCAGCAGGGGGCGTACAAATCAGCCCCAGCATTTT
TRBV19,-,-,15,TRBJ2-2,CASSIGQLNTGELFF,TGTGCCAGTAGTATCGGACAGCTGAACACCGGGGAGCTGTTTTTT
TRBV29-1,-,-,14,TRBJ1-2,CSDVRGADNYGYTF,TGCAGCGATGTGAGAGGTGCGGATAACTATGGCTACACCTTC
TRBV4-1,-,-,15,TRBJ2-1,CASSQEYARYNEQFF,TGCGCCAGCAGCCAAGAATACGCCAGGTACAATGAGCAGTTCTTC
TRBV5-1,-,-,14,TRBJ1-2,CASSFGNSYYGYTF,TGCGCCAGCAGCTTCGGGAACTCCTACTATGGCTACACCTTC
TRBV12-3/TRBV12-4,-,-,12,TRBJ1-1,CASSLGTAEAFF,TGTGCCAGCAGTTTAGGGACAGCAGAAGCTTTCTTT